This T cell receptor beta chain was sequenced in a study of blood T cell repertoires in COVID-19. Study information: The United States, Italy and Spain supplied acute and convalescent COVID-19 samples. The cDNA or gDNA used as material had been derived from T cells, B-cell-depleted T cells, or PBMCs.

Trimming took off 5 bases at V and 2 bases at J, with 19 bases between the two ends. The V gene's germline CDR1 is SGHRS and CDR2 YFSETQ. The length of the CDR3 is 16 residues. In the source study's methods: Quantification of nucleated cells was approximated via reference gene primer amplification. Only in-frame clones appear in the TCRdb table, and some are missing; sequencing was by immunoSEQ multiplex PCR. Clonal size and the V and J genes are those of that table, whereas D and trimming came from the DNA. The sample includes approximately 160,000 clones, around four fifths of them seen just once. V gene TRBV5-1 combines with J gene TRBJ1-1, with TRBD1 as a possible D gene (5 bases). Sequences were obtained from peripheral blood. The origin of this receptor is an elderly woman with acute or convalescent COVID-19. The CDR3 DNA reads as TGCGCCAGCAGTATTCAGGGTGGGGACTTTAACACTGAAGCTTTCTTT. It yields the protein CASSIQGGDFNTEAFF.